The entry below describes one TCR beta chain. Its antigen is not identified. CDR3 length equals 11 residues. The ends were cut back, 4 bases at V and 7 bases at J, with 8 bases in the middle. CDR1 and CDR2 (germline): DFQATT, SNEGSKA (reference sequence). The authors made TCR cDNA by 5'RACE template switching, adding a universal primer site and UMIs. TCRdb reprocessed the 5' RACE reads via MiXCR and lists one record per CDR3 protein. The sample includes just under 600,000 distinct CDR3 sequences, 13% seen only once; the top ten take 11% to 15%. These data are taken from a study of T cells after yellow fever vaccination. Whole-study findings and limits: Booster samples showed a return of most primary-vaccination clones (roughly 96% CD4, 85% to 90% CD8).

Sequenced here: PBMCs, sampled on the day of the yellow fever booster vaccination. The chain links TRBV20-1 to TRBJ2-1, with no clear D. The clonotype comes from a man younger than 45 who received the YFV17D yellow fever vaccine. CDR3 coding DNA: TGCAGTGCTATGGCGAGAAATGAGCAGTTCTTC. The encoded protein is CSAMARNEQFF.